These 21 T cell receptor beta chains were sequenced from one sample in a study of tumor-infiltrating lymphocytes in oesophageal squamous cell carcinoma. TCRdb reprocessed the PCR reads with MiXCR, giving one entry per CDR3 protein. This table holds roughly 20,000 distinct CDR3 sequences, roughly two fifths found once. The source material was esophageal tumor tissue. The source is a male donor with esophageal squamous cell carcinoma.

The gene calls are TRBV7-3 and TRBJ2-5, with 10 bases fitting TRBD1. The DNA matches TRBJ2-7 better at its end, which makes the J call doubtful. The CDR3 has 14 residues. Per germline, CDR1 SGHTA and CDR2 FQGTGA. CDR3 residues: CASSQTGGGYEQYF. In DNA, the CDR3 is TGTGCCAGCAGCCAGACAGGGGGCGGGTACGAGCAGTACTTC.

V and J are TRBV6-2 or TRBV6-3 and TRBJ1-2, with D perhaps TRBD1 (6 bases). The CDR3 consists of 13 residues. Germline CDR1 MNHEY, CDR2 SVGEGT. Trimming left V 5 bases short and J 4 bases short, with 11 bases between. The chain's CDR3 is CASSGGQVYGYTF. As DNA, the CDR3 is TGTGCCAGCAGTGGGGGGCAGGTCTATGGCTACACCTTC.

The CDR3 is CASSIVGPSSGNTIYF. CDR3 DNA sequence: TGTGCCAGTAGTATAGTCGGCCCAAGCTCTGGAAACACCATATATTTT. This rearrangement joins TRBV19 to TRBJ1-3, with D unresolved. The CDR3 is 16 residues long. The V gene's germline CDR1 is LNHDA and CDR2 SQIVND (reference sequence). V was pared by 1 base and J by 0 bases, with 10 bases between. The full variable domain, with the rest looked up from reference TRBV19 and TRBJ1-3, is DGGITQSPKYLFRKEGQNVTLSCEQNLNHDAMYWYRQDPGQGLRLIYYSQIVNDFQKGDIAEGYSVSREKKESFPLTVTSAQKNPTAFYLCASSIVGPSSGNTIYFGEGSWLTVV.

The rearrangement links TRBV3-1 to TRBJ1-4; TRBD1 agrees at 7 bases. The CDR3 consists of 16 residues. Germline lookup yields CDR1 LGHDT and CDR2 YNNKEL (reference sequence). V dropped 3 bases and J dropped 8; count of bases not matched to a gene: 12. In DNA form, the CDR3 reads TGTGCCAGCAGCCACCGCACCGGGACAGCAAGGGAAAAACTGTTTTTT. Amino acids: CASSHRTGTAREKLFF.

This chain uses TRBV5-1 with TRBJ2-3; D unresolved. There are 11 residues in the CDR3. V lost 2 bases, J lost 5 bases, and 3 bases lay in between. CDR1 SGHRS and CDR2 YFSETQ come from the germline V gene. CDR3 loop: CASSFGDTQYF. The DNA of the CDR3 is TGCGCCAGCAGCTTTGGAGATACGCAGTATTTT. Using reference TRBV5-1 and TRBJ2-3 for the parts outside the CDR3, the full variable domain is KAGVTQTPRYLIKTRGQQVTLSCSPISGHRSVSWYQQTPGQGLQFLFEYFSETQRNKGNFPGRFSGRQFSNSRSEMNVSTLELGDSALYLCASSFGDTQYFGPGTRLTVL.

In this sample, this clonotype turned up a few times. The chain combines TRBV7-3 with TRBJ2-3; no clear D. The V and J ends lost 5 bases and 2 bases respectively, with 8 bases between them. The CDR3 totals 13 residues. CDR1 and CDR2 (germline): SGHTA, FQGTGA. CDR3 region: CASSPKPTDTQYF. The CDR3 coding sequence is TGTGCCAGCAGCCCCAAGCCCACAGATACGCAGTATTTT. Full variable domain (rest looked up from reference TRBV7-3 and TRBJ2-3): GAGVSQTPSNKVTEKGKYVELRCDPISGHTALYWYRQSLGQGPEFLIYFQGTGAADDSGLPNDRFFAVRPEGSVSTLKIQRTERGDSAVYLCASSPKPTDTQYFGPGTRLTVL.

The V call is TRBV6-6, the J call TRBJ1-6; D remains ambiguous. The germline V gene encodes CDR1 MNHNY and CDR2 SVGAGI (reference sequence). This CDR3 has 15 amino acids. Trimming shortened V by 3 bases and J by 2 bases, and 8 bases separated the two germline ends. The CDR3 here is CASSYSGPYNSPLHF. The CDR3 DNA sequence: TGTGCCAGCAGTTATTCAGGACCCTATAATTCACCCCTCCACTTT.

Ten or more counts support this clonotype. The V and J genes are TRBV5-5 and TRBJ1-5; D unresolved. Trimming shortened V by 2 bases and J by 3 bases, and 9 bases separated the two germline ends. The CDR3 is made up of 14 amino acids. Germline values: CDR1 SGHKS, CDR2 YYEKEE (reference sequence). CDR3 sequence reads: CASSFQEVNQPQHF. The CDR3 region has the DNA TGTGCCAGCAGCTTCCAGGAGGTCAATCAGCCCCAGCATTTT.

The CDR3 loop reads CASSAQGSYGYTF. CDR3 sequence (DNA): TGTGCCAGCAGTGCTCAGGGGAGCTATGGCTACACCTTC. This rearrangement joins TRBV6-1 to TRBJ1-2; a possible D gene is TRBD1 (6 bases). Trimming shortened V by 4 bases and J by 4 bases, and 10 bases separated the two germline ends. CDR1 and CDR2 from the germline V gene are MNHNS and SASEGT. The CDR3 runs 13 residues.

The chain employs TRBV7-2 and TRBJ2-5; D unresolved. The CDR3 loop spans 13 amino acids. V shed 3 bases and J shed 4 bases, with 9 bases lying between them. Germline V CDR1 and CDR2: SGHTA, FQGNSA. The CDR3 nucleotides are TGTGCCAGCAGCTTCGGCGATCCAGAGACCCAGTACTTC. Translation: CASSFGDPETQYF.

Only a few counts were recorded for this clonotype. The conserved closing phenylalanine or tryptophan is absent in this CDR3, likely reflecting a read error. No DNA is shown, since the ends of the CDR3 on it are uncertain; the CDR3 is the one TCRdb lists. This rearrangement joins TRBV6-8 to TRBJ2-1; whether TRBD2, the table's D call, matches the DNA was not checked. Germline V CDR1 and CDR2: MNHGY, SAAAGT. Ends included, the CDR3 has 15 residues. CDR3 protein: CASSYRGLYGYTFGS.

The chain carries TRBV7-3 and TRBJ2-2; D gene ambiguous. Per germline, CDR1 SGHTA and CDR2 FQGTGA. Deletions cut 5 bases from V and 8 bases from J, with 12 bases between. The CDR3 runs to 13 residues. The CDR3 bases are TGTGCCAGCAGCCGCCCTCTTAGGGGGGAGCTGTTTTTT. Its translation: CASSRPLRGELFF.

Notes on this clonotype: No DNA is shown, since the ends of the CDR3 on it are uncertain; the CDR3 is the one TCRdb lists. The chain recombines TRBV7-5 with TRBJ2-3; the table calls TRBD1, which could not be checked here. TRBV7-5 is designated a pseudogene. Inclusive of both ends, the CDR3 amounts to 18 amino acids. CDR3 protein: CTSVPAVDRGLSTDTQYF.

This clonotype was seen at least ten times. The J gene is TRBJ2-7, the V gene TRBV7-3, with TRBD2 matching 8 bases. From germline, CDR1 is SGHTA and CDR2 FQGTGA. Losses at the gene ends were 1 base for V and 5 bases for J; bases not matched to a gene: 13. There are 17 residues in the CDR3. The CDR3 bases are TGTGCCAGCAGCTTAAACGCCGGGAGGGCATCCGGGAACGAGCAGTACTTC. Translation gives CASSLNAGRASGNEQYF.

The chain links TRBV9 to TRBJ2-2; D gene ambiguous. The V gene lost 1 base and the J gene lost 6 bases, with 10 bases spanning the gap. The germline V gene encodes CDR1 SGDLS and CDR2 YYNGEE. This CDR3 region has 14 residues. The DNA for the CDR3 is TGTGCCAGCAGCGTAAATCTCTCGCCCGGGGAGCTGTTTTTT. Translating it yields CASSVNLSPGELFF.

This clonotype was detected ten times or more. A much larger clone is a single base away; this may be a read error. The J gene is TRBJ2-7, the V gene TRBV11-2; D is undetermined. The V end lost 5 bases, the J end lost 7 bases, and 18 bases lay between the germline ends. This CDR3 has 14 amino acids. Germline CDR1 reads SGHAT; CDR2 reads FQNNGV. The CDR3 sequence is CASSRVQRVNEQYF. CDR3 DNA: TGTGCCAGCAGCCGAGTTCAACGGGTTAATGAGCAGTACTTC.

Remarks on this clonotype: Because the CDR3's place on the DNA is in doubt, the DNA is left out and the CDR3 is given as listed by TCRdb. The chain has TRBV7-5 and TRBJ2-1; the D call TRBD2 from the table was never checked on the DNA. TRBV7-5 is reported as a pseudogene. A total of 19 residues make up the CDR3, ends included. This CDR3 reads CISVPEAKQRDVGTYEQFF.

Points on this clonotype: No DNA is shown, since the ends of the CDR3 on it are uncertain; the CDR3 is the one TCRdb lists. The chain couples TRBV12-3 or TRBV12-4 to TRBJ2-6; the table's D call of TRBD1 was not tested on the DNA. Including both end residues, the CDR3 is 16 amino acids long. The CDR3 sequence is CASSYPGQQKHSVLRF.

The chain has TRBV7-2 and TRBJ2-1; possible D gene TRBD1, 5 bases. This CDR3 is 14 amino acids long. Germline values: CDR1 SGHTA, CDR2 FQGNSA. V was trimmed by 5 bases and J by 12 bases, leaving 20 bases between them. CDR3 sequence (DNA): TGTGCCAGCAGCGTAGGACAAATAACCCACCGGCAGTTCTTC. Translation: CASSVGQITHRQFF.

This clonotype was recorded many times. As DNA, the CDR3 is TGTGCTAGTGGTTTGAACAGGGAAGTTGGGGATGAGCAGTTCTTC. Protein product: CASGLNREVGDEQFF. The rearrangement uses TRBV12-5 and TRBJ2-1, with TRBD1 as a possible D gene (6 bases). There are 15 residues in the CDR3. The germline V gene has CDR1 LGHNT and CDR2 FRNRAP. Trimming took 2 bases from V and 8 from J, leaving 16 bases between them.

The V call is TRBV7-4, the J call TRBJ2-7; 9 bases align to TRBD2. CDR1 is SGHVT and CDR2 is SQSDAQ in the germline V gene. There are 18 residues in the CDR3. The junction had 19 bases not matched to a gene; V was cut back by 5 bases and J by 5 bases. In nucleotides, the CDR3 is TGTGCCAGCAGCCAACGGTGGTTAGCGGGAGAGTCATACGACGAGCAGTACTTC. Translated: CASSQRWLAGESYDEQYF.